This TCR beta chain was sequenced in a study of T cells after yellow fever vaccination. Remarks on this clonotype: Antigen: not known.

Findings and limits, study-wide: Researchers cautioned that FACS-sorted repertoires could harbor abundant clonotypes contaminating from the bulk population. It was the secondary response that reached its peak faster, day 5 versus 15, but it was weaker. Although most clonotypes did not, a small share appeared in both CD4 and CD8 compartments.

5'RACE template switching produced TCR cDNA carrying a universal primer site and UMIs. Each CDR3 protein is one row after TCRdb ran MiXCR on the 5' RACE reads. The sample holds a few hundred thousand distinct CDR3 sequences, roughly 4.3% seen once. The trim removed 4 bases at V and 7 bases at J, leaving 5 bases unmatched. CDR1 SGHRS and CDR2 YFSETQ come from the germline V gene. This CDR3 is built from 14 residues. The rearrangement uses TRBV5-1 and TRBJ1-6; the match to TRBD1 covers 7 bases. Here the sequenced sample was PBMCs, taken 5 days after the yellow fever booster vaccination. The sequence was obtained from a man aged 18 to 30 who received the YFV17D yellow fever vaccine. This CDR3 reads CASSGGQTNSPLHF. The CDR3 bases are TGCGCCAGCAGCGGGGGACAGACAAATTCACCCCTCCACTTT.